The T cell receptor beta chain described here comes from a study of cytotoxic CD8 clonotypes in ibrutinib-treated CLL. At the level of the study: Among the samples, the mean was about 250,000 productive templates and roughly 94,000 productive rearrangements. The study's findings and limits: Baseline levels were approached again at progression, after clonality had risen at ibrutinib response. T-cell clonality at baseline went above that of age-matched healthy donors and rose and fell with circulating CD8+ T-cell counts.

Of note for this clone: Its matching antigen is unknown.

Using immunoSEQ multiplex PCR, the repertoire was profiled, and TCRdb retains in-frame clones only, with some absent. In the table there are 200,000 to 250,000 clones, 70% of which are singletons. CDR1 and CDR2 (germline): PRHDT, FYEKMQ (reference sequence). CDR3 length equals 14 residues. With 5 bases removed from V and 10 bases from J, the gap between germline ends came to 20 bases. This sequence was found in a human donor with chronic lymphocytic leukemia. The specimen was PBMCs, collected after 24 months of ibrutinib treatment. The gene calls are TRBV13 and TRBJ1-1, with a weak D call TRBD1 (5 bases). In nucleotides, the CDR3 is TGTGCCAGCAGCGCTGCCGGGACGCCGGATGGAGCTTTCTTT. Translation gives CASSAAGTPDGAFF. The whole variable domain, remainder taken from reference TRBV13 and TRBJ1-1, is AAGVIQSPRHLIKEKRETATLKCYPIPRHDTVYWYQQGPGQDPQFLISFYEKMQSDKGSIPDRFSAQQFSDYHSELNMSSLELGDSALYFCASSAAGTPDGAFFGQGTRLTVV.